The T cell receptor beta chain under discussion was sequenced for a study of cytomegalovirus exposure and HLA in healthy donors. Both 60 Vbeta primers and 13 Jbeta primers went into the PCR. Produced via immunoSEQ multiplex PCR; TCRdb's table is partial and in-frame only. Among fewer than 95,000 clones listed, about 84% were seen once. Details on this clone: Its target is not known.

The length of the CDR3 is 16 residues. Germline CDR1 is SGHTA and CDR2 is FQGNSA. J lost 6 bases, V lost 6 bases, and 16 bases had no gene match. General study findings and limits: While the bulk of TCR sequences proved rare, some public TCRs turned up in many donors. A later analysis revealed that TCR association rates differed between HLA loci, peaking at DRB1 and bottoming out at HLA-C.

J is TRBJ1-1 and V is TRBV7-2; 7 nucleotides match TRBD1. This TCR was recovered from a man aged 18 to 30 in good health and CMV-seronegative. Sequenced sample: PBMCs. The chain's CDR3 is CASSPGPSRGLSEAFF. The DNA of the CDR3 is TGTGCCAGCAGTCCAGGGCCGAGTAGGGGGCTGTCTGAAGCTTTCTTT.